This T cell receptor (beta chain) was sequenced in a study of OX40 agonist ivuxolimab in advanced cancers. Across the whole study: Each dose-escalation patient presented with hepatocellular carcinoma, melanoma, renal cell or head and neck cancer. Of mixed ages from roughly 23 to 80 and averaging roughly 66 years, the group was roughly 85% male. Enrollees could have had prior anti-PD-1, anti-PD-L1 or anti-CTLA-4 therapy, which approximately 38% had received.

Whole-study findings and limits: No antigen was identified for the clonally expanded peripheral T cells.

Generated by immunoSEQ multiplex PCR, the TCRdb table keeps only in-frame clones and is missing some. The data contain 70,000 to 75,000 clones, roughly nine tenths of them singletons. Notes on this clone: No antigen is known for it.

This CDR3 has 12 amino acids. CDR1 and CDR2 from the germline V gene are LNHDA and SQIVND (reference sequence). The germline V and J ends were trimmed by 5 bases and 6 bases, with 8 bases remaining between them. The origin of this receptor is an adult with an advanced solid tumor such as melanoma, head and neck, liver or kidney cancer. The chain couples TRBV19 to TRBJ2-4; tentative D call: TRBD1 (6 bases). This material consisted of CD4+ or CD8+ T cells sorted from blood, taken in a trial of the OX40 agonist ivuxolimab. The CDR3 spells CASSEQGNIQYF. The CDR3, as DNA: TGTGCCAGTAGTGAACAGGGAAACATTCAGTACTTC.